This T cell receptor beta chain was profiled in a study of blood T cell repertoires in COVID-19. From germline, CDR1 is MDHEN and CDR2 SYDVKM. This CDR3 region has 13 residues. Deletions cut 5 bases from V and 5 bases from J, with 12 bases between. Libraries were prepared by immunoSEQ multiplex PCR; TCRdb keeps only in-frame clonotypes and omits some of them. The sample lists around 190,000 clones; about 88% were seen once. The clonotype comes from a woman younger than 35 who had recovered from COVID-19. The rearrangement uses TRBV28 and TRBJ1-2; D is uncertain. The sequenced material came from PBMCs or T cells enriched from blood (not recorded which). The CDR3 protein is CASSIGRRYGYTF. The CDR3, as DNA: TGTGCCAGCAGTATTGGTAGGCGGTATGGCTACACCTTC.